A selection of T cell receptor beta chains follows, all from one sample in a study of early T cells in non-severe SARS-CoV-2 infection. TCRdb re-called the 5' RACE reads with MiXCR, one entry per CDR3 protein. The data hold about 64,000 distinct CDR3 sequences, with roughly 18% observed a single time. This sample comprised whole blood, obtained at baseline. Receptors originate from an adult who was a healthcare worker with PCR-confirmed SARS-CoV-2 infection or an uninfected control (not recorded which). Each CDR3 is given with its conserved first and last residue. The D gene is left open where the match is weak. Some rows have no size entry. The others give once, few or many, or a class for an expanded clone.

D gene,V gene,clone size,J gene,CDR3 protein,CDR3 DNA
.,TRBV7-8,few,TRBJ2-3,CASSLSLQITDTQYF,TGTGCCAGCAGCTTATCGTTACAAATCACAGATACGCAGTATTTT
.,TRBV7-9,few,TRBJ1-6,CASSFDTYNSPLHF,TGTGCCAGCAGCTTTGACACTTACAATTCACCCCTCCACTTT
TRBD2,TRBV18,.,TRBJ2-1,CASSRLAGENNEQFF,TGTGCCAGCTCACGTCTAGCGGGGGAAAACAATGAGCAGTTCTTC
.,TRBV7-9,few,TRBJ1-1,CASSGEGVSSEAFF,TGTGCCAGCAGCGGAGAAGGGGTATCATCTGAAGCTTTCTTT
.,TRBV6-6,.,TRBJ2-3,CASTYKPGGGTDTQYF,TGTGCCAGCACCTACAAACCCGGCGGGGGCACAGATACGCAGTATTTT
.,TRBV6-4,few,TRBJ1-5,CASSEQPSTGNQPQHF,TGTGCCAGCAGTGAACAGCCGAGCACGGGCAATCAGCCCCAGCATTTT
.,TRBV19,few,TRBJ1-2,CASSMTVNYGYTF,TGTGCCAGTAGTATGACCGTCAACTATGGCTACACCTTC
TRBD1,TRBV6-2/TRBV6-3,few,TRBJ1-1,CASRRDRETEAFF,TGTGCCAGCAGGCGGGACAGGGAGACTGAAGCTTTCTTT
TRBD2,TRBV12-3/TRBV12-4,few,TRBJ2-1,CASSPGLAGVNEQFF,TGTGCCAGCAGTCCAGGACTAGCGGGAGTGAATGAGCAGTTCTTC
.,TRBV5-5,few,TRBJ2-5,CASTPPGETQYF,TGTGCCAGCACCCCCCCGGGGGAGACCCAGTACTTC
.,TRBV10-2,few,TRBJ2-5,CASSVLAKETQYF,TGCGCCAGCAGTGTATTAGCGAAAGAGACCCAGTACTTC
TRBD1,TRBV5-4,.,TRBJ2-1,CASSPPGQGTYNEQFF,TGTGCCAGCAGCCCTCCGGGACAGGGGACCTACAATGAGCAGTTCTTC
TRBD1,TRBV19,.,TRBJ1-3,CASSSAGTGGNTIYF,TGTGCCAGTAGTTCCGCCGGGACAGGGGGAAACACCATATATTTT
TRBD2,TRBV11-2,.,TRBJ2-1,CASSLGTSMGNEQFF,TGTGCCAGCAGCTTAGGGACTAGCATGGGCAATGAGCAGTTCTTC
TRBD1,TRBV29-1,.,TRBJ1-4,CSVQGFGEKLFF,TGCAGCGTACAGGGGTTCGGCGAAAAACTGTTTTTT
.,TRBV5-1,.,TRBJ1-2,CASSLDGNYGYTF,TGCGCCAGCAGCTTGGACGGGAACTATGGCTACACCTTC
.,TRBV29-1,.,TRBJ2-2,CSSKDGAGGELFF,TGCAGCTCGAAGGATGGGGCGGGCGGGGAGCTGTTTTTT
.,TRBV3-1,many,TRBJ2-7,CASSQGATPDYEQYF,TGTGCCAGCAGCCAAGGGGCTACACCAGACTACGAGCAGTACTTC
TRBD2,TRBV27,few,TRBJ2-5,CASTVRGGAQETQYF,TGTGCCAGCACCGTTCGGGGGGGTGCCCAAGAGACCCAGTACTTC
.,TRBV6-2/TRBV6-3,many,TRBJ2-1,CASSYSSYNEQFF,TGTGCCAGCAGTTACAGCTCCTACAATGAGCAGTTCTTC
.,TRBV6-5,many,TRBJ2-7,CASSALFGGAYEQYF,TGTGCCAGCAGTGCCCTTTTCGGGGGAGCCTACGAGCAGTACTTC
.,TRBV28,many,TRBJ1-2,CASSLGRNYGYTF,TGTGCCAGCAGTTTGGGCAGAAACTATGGCTACACCTTC
.,TRBV7-9,few,TRBJ2-7,CASSLEAYEQYF,TGTGCCAGCAGCTTAGAGGCCTACGAGCAGTACTTC
.,TRBV20-1,.,TRBJ2-1,CSASRVSYNEQFF,TGCAGTGCTAGTAGAGTGTCCTACAATGAGCAGTTCTTC
.,TRBV29-1,.,TRBJ2-5,CSVKRNSWETQYF,TGCAGCGTGAAACGGAATAGTTGGGAGACCCAGTACTTC
TRBD2,TRBV20-1,.,TRBJ2-7,CSALTSLVSYEQYF,TGCAGTGCTTTGACTAGCCTTGTCTCCTACGAGCAGTACTTC
.,TRBV7-8,.,TRBJ2-7,CASSPLLSYEQYF,TGTGCCAGCAGCCCGCTCCTGTCGTACGAGCAGTACTTC
TRBD1,TRBV2,few,TRBJ2-3,CASSAGTAQYF,TGTGCCAGCAGTGCCGGGACAGCGCAGTATTTT
TRBD1,TRBV20-1,.,TRBJ1-3,CSAVDRGSGNTIYF,TGCAGTGCCGTCGACAGGGGCTCTGGAAACACCATATATTTT
TRBD2,TRBV9,.,TRBJ2-3,CASSAGTSGGAGTDTQYF,TGTGCCAGCAGCGCCGGGACTAGCGGGGGGGCCGGCACAGATACGCAGTATTTT
.,TRBV6-5,.,TRBJ2-5,CASGQETQYF,TGTGCCAGCGGCCAAGAGACCCAGTACTTC
TRBD1,TRBV7-2,few,TRBJ2-7,CASSTTGAPSSYEQYF,TGTGCCAGCAGCACGACAGGGGCCCCCTCATCCTACGAGCAGTACTTC
.,TRBV4-2,few,TRBJ2-4,CASSQDGGGGAPKNIQYF,TGTGCCAGCAGCCAAGATGGAGGTGGGGGCGCACCCAAAAACATTCAGTACTTC
TRBD2,TRBV25-1,few,TRBJ2-1,CASSSPTSGSNEQFF,TGTGCCAGCAGTTCCCCGACTAGCGGGAGCAATGAGCAGTTCTTC
TRBD2,TRBV6-2/TRBV6-3,many,TRBJ2-3,CASSQGLATDTQYF,TGTGCCAGCAGCCAGGGACTAGCGACAGATACGCAGTATTTT
.,TRBV19,few,TRBJ2-4,CASSRDRNIQYF,TGTGCCAGTAGTAGAGACAGAAACATTCAGTACTTC
.,TRBV18,.,TRBJ1-1,CASSPTFTKTEAFF,TGTGCCAGCTCTCCCACTTTTACGAAGACTGAAGCTTTCTTT
.,TRBV10-1,many,TRBJ1-2,CASSPTLDGGYTF,TGCGCCAGCAGTCCCACCCTAGACGGTGGCTACACCTTC
.,TRBV10-2,many,TRBJ2-3,CASSPNADTQYF,TGCGCCAGCAGTCCAAACGCAGATACGCAGTATTTT
.,TRBV18,.,TRBJ2-7,CASSAGTLTYEQYF,TGTGCCAGCTCAGCCGGGACACTTACCTACGAGCAGTACTTC
TRBD1,TRBV6-6,many,TRBJ2-7,CASSYSSGTGYDSYEQYF,TGTGCCAGCAGTTACTCGTCCGGGACAGGGTACGACTCCTACGAGCAGTACTTC
.,TRBV7-9,many,TRBJ2-1,CASSTAGADEQFF,TGTGCCAGCAGCACTGCAGGAGCGGATGAGCAGTTCTTC
TRBD1,TRBV27,.,TRBJ1-1,CASSSGTGYTEAFF,TGTGCCAGCAGTTCCGGGACAGGGTACACTGAAGCTTTCTTT
.,TRBV6-5,few,TRBJ2-5,CASSLGGVETQYF,TGTGCCAGCAGTTTAGGAGGGGTGGAGACCCAGTACTTC
TRBD1,TRBV12-3/TRBV12-4,few,TRBJ2-7,CASCRDSKSYEQYF,TGTGCCAGTTGCCGGGACAGCAAAAGCTACGAGCAGTACTTC
TRBD2,TRBV27,.,TRBJ2-7,CASSSRLAGVPEQYF,TGTGCCAGCAGTTCCCGACTAGCGGGAGTCCCCGAGCAGTACTTC
TRBD1,TRBV20-1,.,TRBJ2-7,CSASEANRGLDYEQYF,TGCAGTGCTAGCGAAGCAAACAGGGGGCTAGACTACGAGCAGTACTTC
.,TRBV25-1,.,TRBJ2-3,CASSEEGVGTDTQYF,TGTGCCAGCAGTGAAGAGGGTGTTGGTACAGATACGCAGTATTTT
TRBD2,TRBV20-1,few,TRBJ2-1,CGWTSGTITEQFF,TGCGGATGGACTAGCGGGACCATTACTGAGCAGTTCTTC
.,TRBV9,.,TRBJ2-2,CASSGRTTNTGELFF,TGTGCCAGCAGCGGAAGGACGACGAACACCGGGGAGCTGTTTTTT
.,TRBV5-1,few,TRBJ2-2,CASSFLDRSGELFF,TGCGCCAGCAGCTTCCTTGACAGGTCCGGGGAGCTGTTTTTT
TRBD1,TRBV10-3,few,TRBJ1-2,CAISPWDRAGQGYTF,TGTGCCATCAGCCCTTGGGACAGGGCGGGCCAGGGCTACACCTTC
.,TRBV3-1,.,TRBJ2-6,CASSQGDGFSGANVLTF,TGTGCCAGCAGCCAAGGGGACGGGTTCTCTGGGGCCAACGTCCTGACTTTC
TRBD2,TRBV4-2,.,TRBJ2-1,CASSPSGDEQFF,TGTGCCAGCAGCCCTAGCGGGGATGAGCAGTTCTTC
.,TRBV12-5,few,TRBJ2-1,CASGKERIYNEQFF,TGTGCTAGTGGGAAGGAACGGATCTACAATGAGCAGTTCTTC
.,TRBV2,few,TRBJ1-1,CASSRGTSTTEAFF,TGTGCCAGCAGTCGTGGGACATCGACAACTGAAGCTTTCTTT
.,TRBV12-3/TRBV12-4,many,TRBJ1-5,CASSPRRSNSNQPQHF,TGTGCCAGCAGTCCAAGACGGAGTAATAGCAATCAGCCCCAGCATTTT
.,TRBV29-1,.,TRBJ2-7,CSVGTGGMGYEQYF,TGCAGCGTAGGGACCGGCGGGATGGGTTACGAGCAGTACTTC
.,TRBV3-1,many,TRBJ2-1,CASSQDEGDEQFF,TGTGCCAGCAGCCAAGATGAGGGGGATGAGCAGTTCTTC